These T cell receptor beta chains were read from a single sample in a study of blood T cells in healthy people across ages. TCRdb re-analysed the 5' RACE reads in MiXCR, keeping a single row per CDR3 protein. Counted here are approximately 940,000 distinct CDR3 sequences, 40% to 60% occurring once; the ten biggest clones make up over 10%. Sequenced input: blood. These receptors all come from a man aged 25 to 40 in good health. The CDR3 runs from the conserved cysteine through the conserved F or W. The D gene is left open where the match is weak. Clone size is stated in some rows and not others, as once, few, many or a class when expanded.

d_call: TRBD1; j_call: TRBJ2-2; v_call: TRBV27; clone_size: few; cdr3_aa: CASRALQGHTGELFF; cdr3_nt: TGTGCCAGCAGGGCATTACAGGGGCACACCGGGGAGCTGTTTTTT
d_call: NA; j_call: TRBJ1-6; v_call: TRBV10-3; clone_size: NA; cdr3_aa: CAIRRQDNANSPLHF; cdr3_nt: TGTGCCATCAGGCGGCAGGACAATGCAAATTCACCCCTCCACTTT
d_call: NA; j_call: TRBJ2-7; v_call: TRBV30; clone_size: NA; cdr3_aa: CAWSVTEVGDEQYF; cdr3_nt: TGTGCCTGGAGCGTAACAGAGGTCGGGGACGAGCAGTACTTC
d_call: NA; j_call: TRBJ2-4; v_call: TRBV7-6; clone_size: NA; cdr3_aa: CASSSAEGNIQYF; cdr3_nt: TGTGCCAGCAGCTCCGCGGAAGGGAACATTCAGTACTTC
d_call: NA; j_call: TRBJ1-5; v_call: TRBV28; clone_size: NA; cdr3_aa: CASSLKGTGLQHF; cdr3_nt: TGTGCCAGCAGTTTAAAGGGAACAGGGCTCCAGCATTTT
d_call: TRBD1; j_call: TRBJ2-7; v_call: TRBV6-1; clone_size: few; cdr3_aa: CAIGDRAGTLYEQYF; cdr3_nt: TGTGCCATTGGAGACAGGGCGGGCACTCTCTACGAGCAGTACTTC
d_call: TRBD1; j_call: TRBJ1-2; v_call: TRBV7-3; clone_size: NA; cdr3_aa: CASSLTGTGGKYGYTF; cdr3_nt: TGTGCCAGCAGCCTAACCGGGACAGGGGGAAAATATGGCTACACCTTC
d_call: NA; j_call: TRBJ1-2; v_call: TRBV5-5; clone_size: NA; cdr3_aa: CASSLEGPSNYGYTF; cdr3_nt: TGTGCCAGCAGCTTGGAGGGGCCGTCTAACTATGGCTACACCTTC
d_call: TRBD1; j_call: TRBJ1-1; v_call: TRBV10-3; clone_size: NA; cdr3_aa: CAITGTEIGSTEAFF; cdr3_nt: TGTGCCATCACCGGGACAGAGATTGGTAGCACCGAAGCTTTCTTT
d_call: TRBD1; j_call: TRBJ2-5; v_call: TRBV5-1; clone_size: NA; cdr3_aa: CASSLMGVSGTGAETQYF; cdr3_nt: TGCGCCAGCAGCTTGATGGGTGTCTCTGGGACAGGCGCAGAGACCCAGTACTTC
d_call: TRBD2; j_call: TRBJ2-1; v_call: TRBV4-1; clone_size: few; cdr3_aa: CASSQDVAGGRYNEQFF; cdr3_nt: TGCGCCAGCAGCCAAGATGTAGCGGGGGGCCGATACAATGAGCAGTTCTTC
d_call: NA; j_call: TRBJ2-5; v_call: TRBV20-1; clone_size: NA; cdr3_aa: CSADQTGAGQETRYF; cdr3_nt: TGCAGTGCTGACCAGACGGGGGCTGGGCAAGAGACCCGGTACTTC
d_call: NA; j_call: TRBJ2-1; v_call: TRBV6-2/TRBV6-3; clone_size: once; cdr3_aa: CASSYGQRVREQFF; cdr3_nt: TGTGCCAGCAGTTACGGACAGCGGGTCAGAGAGCAGTTCTTC
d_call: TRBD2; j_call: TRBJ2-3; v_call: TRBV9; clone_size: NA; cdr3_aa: CASSATGGFADTQYF; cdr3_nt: TGTGCCAGCAGCGCGACGGGGGGATTCGCAGATACGCAGTATTTT
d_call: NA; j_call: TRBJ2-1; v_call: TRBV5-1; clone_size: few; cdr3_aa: CASRRETRNEQFF; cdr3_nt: TGCGCCAGCAGACGGGAAACTCGCAATGAGCAGTTCTTC
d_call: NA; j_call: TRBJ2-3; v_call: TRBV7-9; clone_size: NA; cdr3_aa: CASSLSRATDTQYF; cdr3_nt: TGTGCCAGCAGCTTAAGCCGGGCCACAGATACGCAGTATTTT
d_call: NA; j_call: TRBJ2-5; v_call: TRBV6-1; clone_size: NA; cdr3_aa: CASSELGYGARETQYF; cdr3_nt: TGTGCCAGCAGTGAATTAGGGTACGGTGCGAGAGAGACCCAGTACTTC
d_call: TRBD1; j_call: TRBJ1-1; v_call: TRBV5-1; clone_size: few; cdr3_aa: CASSPGTDHTEAFF; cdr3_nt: TGCGCCAGCAGCCCGGGGACAGATCACACTGAAGCTTTCTTT
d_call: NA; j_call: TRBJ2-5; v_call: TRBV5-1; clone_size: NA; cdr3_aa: CASRTVGQETQYF; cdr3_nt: TGCGCCAGCCGGACAGTGGGACAAGAGACCCAGTACTTC
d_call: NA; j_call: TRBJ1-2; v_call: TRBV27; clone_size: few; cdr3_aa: CASSFRRHYGYTF; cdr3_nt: TGTGCCAGCAGTTTCCGCAGACACTATGGCTACACCTTC
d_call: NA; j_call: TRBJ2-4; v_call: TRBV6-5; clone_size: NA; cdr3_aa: CASSWSQGPKNIQYF; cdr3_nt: TGTGCCAGCAGCTGGTCCCAGGGACCCAAAAACATTCAGTACTTC
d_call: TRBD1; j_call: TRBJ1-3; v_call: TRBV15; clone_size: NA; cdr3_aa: CATRLGQGFGNTIYF; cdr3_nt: TGTGCCACCAGACTCGGACAGGGATTTGGAAACACCATATATTTT
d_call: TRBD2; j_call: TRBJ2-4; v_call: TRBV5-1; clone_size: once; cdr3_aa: CASSLEGLAGVDEQYF; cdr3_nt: TGCGCCAGCAGCTTGGAAGGACTAGCGGGAGTTGATGAGCAGTACTTC
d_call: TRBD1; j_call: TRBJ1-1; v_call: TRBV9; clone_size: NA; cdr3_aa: CASSTRQGMGDEAFF; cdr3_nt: TGTGCCAGCAGCACTCGACAGGGGATGGGGGATGAAGCTTTCTTT
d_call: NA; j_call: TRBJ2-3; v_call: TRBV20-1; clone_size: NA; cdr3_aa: CSARPLGSTDTQYF; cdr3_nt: TGCAGTGCTAGACCCCTGGGCAGCACAGATACGCAGTATTTT
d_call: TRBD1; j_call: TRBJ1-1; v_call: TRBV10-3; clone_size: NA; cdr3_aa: CAISQRQGVGTEAFF; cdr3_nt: TGTGCCATCAGCCAACGACAGGGGGTTGGCACTGAAGCTTTCTTT
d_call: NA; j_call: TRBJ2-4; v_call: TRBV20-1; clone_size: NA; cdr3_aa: CSARERGLEIQYF; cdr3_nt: TGCAGTGCTAGAGAAAGAGGGCTGGAGATTCAGTACTTC
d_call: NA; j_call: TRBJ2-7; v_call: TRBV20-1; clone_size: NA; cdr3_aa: CSATPPDRLQGEQYF; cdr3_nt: TGCAGTGCTACACCTCCTGACAGGCTTCAAGGCGAGCAGTACTTC
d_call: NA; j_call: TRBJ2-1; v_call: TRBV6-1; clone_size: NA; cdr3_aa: CASSEMASPWEQFF; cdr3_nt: TGTGCCAGCAGTGAAATGGCCTCCCCATGGGAGCAGTTCTTC
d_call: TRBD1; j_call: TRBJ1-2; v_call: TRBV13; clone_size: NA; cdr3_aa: CASSLGTGEYSDGYTF; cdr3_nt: TGTGCCAGCAGCTTAGGGACAGGGGAATATTCAGATGGCTACACCTTC
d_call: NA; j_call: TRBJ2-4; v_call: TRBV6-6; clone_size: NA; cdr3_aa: CASSYADTKNIQYF; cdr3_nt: TGTGCCAGCAGTTACGCGGACACCAAAAACATTCAGTACTTC
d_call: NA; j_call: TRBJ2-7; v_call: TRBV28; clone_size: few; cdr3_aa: CASSFERGHEQYF; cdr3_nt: TGTGCCAGCAGTTTCGAGAGGGGTCACGAGCAGTACTTC
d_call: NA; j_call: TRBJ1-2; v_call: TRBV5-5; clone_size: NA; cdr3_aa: CASTAGNGYTF; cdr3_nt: TGTGCCAGCACTGCAGGGAATGGCTACACCTTC
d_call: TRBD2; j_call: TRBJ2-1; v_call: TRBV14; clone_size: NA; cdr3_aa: CASSPGLAGAQSNNEQFF; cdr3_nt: TGTGCCAGCAGCCCAGGACTAGCGGGGGCCCAGTCCAACAATGAGCAGTTCTTC
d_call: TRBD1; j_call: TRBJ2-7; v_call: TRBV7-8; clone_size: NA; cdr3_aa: CASCLGTGGLNEQYF; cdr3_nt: TGTGCCAGCTGCCTCGGGACAGGGGGTTTGAACGAGCAGTACTTC
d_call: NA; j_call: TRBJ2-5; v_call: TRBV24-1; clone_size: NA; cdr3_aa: CAVGRGETQYF; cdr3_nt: TGTGCCGTCGGTAGGGGAGAGACCCAGTACTTC
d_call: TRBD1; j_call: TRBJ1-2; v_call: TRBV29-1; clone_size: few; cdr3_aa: CSVYGTGYEDGYTF; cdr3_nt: TGCAGCGTTTACGGGACAGGGTATGAAGATGGCTACACCTTC
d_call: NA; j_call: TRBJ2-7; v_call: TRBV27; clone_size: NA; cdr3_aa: CASSGIRAGDYEQYF; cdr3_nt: TGTGCCAGCAGCGGGATTCGGGCAGGGGACTACGAGCAGTACTTC
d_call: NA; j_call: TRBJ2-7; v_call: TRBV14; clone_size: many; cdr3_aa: CASSLGKAEQYF; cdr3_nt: TGTGCCAGCAGCCTGGGGAAAGCCGAGCAGTACTTC
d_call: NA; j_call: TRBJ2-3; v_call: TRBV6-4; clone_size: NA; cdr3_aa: CASSEGGHTDTQYF; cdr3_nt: TGTGCCAGCAGTGAGGGGGGACACACAGATACGCAGTATTTT
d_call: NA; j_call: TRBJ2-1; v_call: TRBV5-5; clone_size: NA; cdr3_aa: CASSQTGVSYNEQFF; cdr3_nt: TGTGCCAGCAGCCAGACAGGAGTCTCCTACAATGAGCAGTTCTTC
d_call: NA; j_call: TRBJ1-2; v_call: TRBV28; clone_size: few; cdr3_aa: CASSLGIDDRYGYTF; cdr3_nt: TGTGCCAGCAGCCTCGGGATAGATGACCGCTATGGCTACACCTTC
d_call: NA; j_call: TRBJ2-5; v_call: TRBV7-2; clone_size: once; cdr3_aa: CASSLVYSETQYF; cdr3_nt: TGTGCCAGCAGCTTAGTCTATTCGGAGACCCAGTACTTC
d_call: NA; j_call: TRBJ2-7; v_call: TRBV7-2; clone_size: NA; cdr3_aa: CASSYFVSYEQYF; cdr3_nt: TGTGCCAGCAGCTATTTCGTCTCCTACGAGCAGTACTTC
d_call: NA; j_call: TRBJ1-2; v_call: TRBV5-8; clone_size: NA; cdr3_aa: CASSPVISQGRYGYTF; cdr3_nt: TGTGCCAGCAGCCCCGTGATTAGCCAGGGCAGATATGGCTACACCTTC
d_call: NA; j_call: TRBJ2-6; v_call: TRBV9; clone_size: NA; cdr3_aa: CASSVEVAGADVLTF; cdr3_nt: TGTGCCAGCAGCGTAGAGGTAGCTGGGGCCGACGTCCTGACTTTC
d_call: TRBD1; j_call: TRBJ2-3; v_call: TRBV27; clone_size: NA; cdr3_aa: CASSPQGVGQGADTQYF; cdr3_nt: TGTGCCAGCAGTCCCCAAGGCGTGGGACAGGGGGCAGATACGCAGTATTTT
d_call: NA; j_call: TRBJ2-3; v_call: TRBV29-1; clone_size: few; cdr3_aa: CSVESQDTDTQYF; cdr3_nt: TGCAGCGTTGAATCCCAGGATACAGATACGCAGTATTTT
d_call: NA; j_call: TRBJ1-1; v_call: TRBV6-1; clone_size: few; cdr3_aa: CASNLFGDTEAFF; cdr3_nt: TGTGCCAGCAACCTCTTTGGTGACACTGAAGCTTTCTTT
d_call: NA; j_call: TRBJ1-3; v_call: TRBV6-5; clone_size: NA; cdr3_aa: CASTPGGNTIYF; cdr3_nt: TGTGCCAGCACCCCGGGGGGAAACACCATATATTTT
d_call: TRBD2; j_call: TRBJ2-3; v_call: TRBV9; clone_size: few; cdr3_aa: CASSPQGKGLAGDTQYF; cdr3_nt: TGTGCCAGCAGCCCCCAGGGGAAGGGACTAGCCGGAGATACGCAGTATTTT
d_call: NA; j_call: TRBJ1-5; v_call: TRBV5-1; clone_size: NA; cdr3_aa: CASSHGGVNQPQHF; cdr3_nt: TGCGCCAGCAGCCACGGGGGGGTCAATCAGCCCCAGCATTTT